This TCR beta chain was observed in a study of blood T cell repertoires in COVID-19. Study-wide context: Sites in the United States, Italy and Spain provided acute and convalescent COVID-19 samples. Sources were T cells, B-cell-depleted T cells, or PBMCs; the material itself was cDNA or gDNA.

Original methodology: Reference gene primer amplification in the assay estimated nucleated cell counts. This table comes from immunoSEQ multiplex PCR, and its TCRdb copy is limited to in-frame clones, with some not included. V and J calls and clone size are copied from that table; D and trimming were computed from the DNA. The sample records around 260,000 clones, 80% to 90% being singletons. Germline V CDR1 and CDR2: SGDLS, YYNGEE. This CDR3 has 17 amino acids. V lost 4 bases and J lost 9; bases outside the gene matches: 18. The origin of this receptor is a man in his 60s with acute or convalescent COVID-19. Sequenced: peripheral blood. The chain links TRBV9 to TRBJ2-1; 8 bases are shared with TRBD2. The CDR3 sequence: CASSSPQSGRPAGEQFF. The CDR3 region has the DNA TGTGCCAGCAGCTCACCCCAAAGCGGGAGACCGGCGGGTGAGCAGTTCTTC. The whole variable domain, filled in from reference TRBV9 and TRBJ2-1, reads DSGVTQTPKHLITATGQRVTLRCSPRSGDLSVYWYQQSLDQGLQFLIQYYNGEERAKGNILERFSAQQFPDLHSELNLSSLELGDSALYFCASSSPQSGRPAGEQFFGPGTRLTVL.